This T cell receptor beta chain is drawn from a study of cytomegalovirus exposure and HLA in healthy donors. A single count supports this clone. What it binds is unknown. Data came from immunoSEQ multiplex PCR; TCRdb stores just in-frame clones and leaves some out. The profile shows under 400,000 clones, 70% to 90% of them singletons. The CDR3 is 17 residues long. Germline-derived CDR1 and CDR2 are SNHLY and FYNNEI. Germline trimming cut 4 bases from V and 5 bases from J; bases unmatched to any gene: 14. General observations from the study: Cytomegalovirus status, reportedly, was diagnosed with high specificity and sensitivity by the classifier. It was around 160 TCR beta chains that were listed as cytomegalovirus-associated.

The rearrangement joins TRBV2 to TRBJ2-5; 9 bases line up with TRBD2. This sequence originates from a woman under 30 in good health and CMV-seronegative. The sample taken for sequencing was PBMCs. CDR3: CASSGLAGFGEEETQYF. The CDR3 DNA reads TGTGCCAGCAGTGGCCTAGCGGGATTTGGTGAAGAGGAGACCCAGTACTTC.